This T cell receptor (beta chain) appears in the sequencing data of a study of identical twins. Findings and limits, study-wide: Those out-of-frame alpha sequences shared by twins showed an excess of low generation probability.

TCRdb called the 5' RACE reads again in MiXCR, with one record for every CDR3 protein. This sample has some 560,000 distinct CDR3 sequences, with more than 9% found just once. As regards this clonotype: Its antigen is unknown.

The CDR3 sequence is 17 residues long. The J segment lost 5 bases and the V segment lost 6 bases, leaving 11 bases of the junction unmatched. The germline gives CDR1 SQVTM, CDR2 ANQGSEA. These same data were also listed under a study on yellow fever vaccine responses in identical twins.

Sequenced sample: PBMCs. V is TRBV29-1 and J is TRBJ2-1; 15 nucleotides agree with TRBD2. The source of this sequence is a young woman in good health. The CDR3 DNA follows: TGCAGCGTGGAACGTTGGACTAGCGGGGGGGCGGACAATGAGCAGTTCTTC. Amino acids: CSVERWTSGGADNEQFF.